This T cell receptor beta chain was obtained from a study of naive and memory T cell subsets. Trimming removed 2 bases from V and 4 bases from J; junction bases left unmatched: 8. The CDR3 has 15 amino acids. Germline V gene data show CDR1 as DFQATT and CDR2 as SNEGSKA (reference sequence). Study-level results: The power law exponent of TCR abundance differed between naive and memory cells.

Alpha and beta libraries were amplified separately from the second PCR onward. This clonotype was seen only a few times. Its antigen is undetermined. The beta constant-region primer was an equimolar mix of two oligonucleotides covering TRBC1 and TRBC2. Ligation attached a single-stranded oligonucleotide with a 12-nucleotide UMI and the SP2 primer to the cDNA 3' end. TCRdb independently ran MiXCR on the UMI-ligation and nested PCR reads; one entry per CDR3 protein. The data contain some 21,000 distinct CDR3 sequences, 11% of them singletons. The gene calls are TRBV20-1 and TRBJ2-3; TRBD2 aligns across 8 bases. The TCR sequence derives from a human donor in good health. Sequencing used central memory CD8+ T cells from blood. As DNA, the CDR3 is TGCAGTGCTAGAAAGACTAGCGCAGGGGCAGATACGCAGTATTTT. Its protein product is CSARKTSAGADTQYF.